A selection of T cell receptor beta chains follows, all from one sample in a study of blood T cells in healthy people across ages. Each CDR3 protein is one row after TCRdb ran MiXCR on the 5' RACE reads. The sample consists of about 900,000 distinct CDR3 sequences, roughly 43% of them appearing once. Specimen: blood. These receptors came from a man aged 25 to 40 in good health. Both conserved end residues are part of each CDR3. A D gene is named only where the DNA matches it firmly. Some rows mark clone size as missing; the rest say once, few, many or name a class of expanded clone.

v_gene: TRBV6-1; abundance: few; d_gene: .; j_gene: TRBJ2-5; CDR3nt: TGTGCCAGCCTATCGACCCAGGGTCCTAAAAAGGCGACCCAGTACTTC; CDR3aa: CASLSTQGPKKATQYF
v_gene: TRBV6-1; abundance: .; d_gene: .; j_gene: TRBJ2-5; CDR3nt: TGTGCCAGCAGTGAAAACAGGAAAGGGACCCAGTACTTC; CDR3aa: CASSENRKGTQYF
v_gene: TRBV30; abundance: .; d_gene: .; j_gene: TRBJ2-7; CDR3nt: TGTGCCTGGAGTGTAGGAGGAGACTCCTACGAGCAGTACTTC; CDR3aa: CAWSVGGDSYEQYF
v_gene: TRBV28; abundance: .; d_gene: .; j_gene: TRBJ2-3; CDR3nt: TGTGCCAGCAGTTTTAGGGGCCGAGCCGTAGATACGCAGTATTTT; CDR3aa: CASSFRGRAVDTQYF
v_gene: TRBV25-1; abundance: .; d_gene: .; j_gene: TRBJ2-5; CDR3nt: TGTGCCAGCAGTGAACCCCTAGCCTTTCGAGAGACCCAGTACTTC; CDR3aa: CASSEPLAFRETQYF
v_gene: TRBV5-1; abundance: .; d_gene: TRBD2; j_gene: TRBJ2-1; CDR3nt: TGCGCCAGCACCACTGCGGGGGTCTCCTACAATGAGCAGTTCTTC; CDR3aa: CASTTAGVSYNEQFF
v_gene: TRBV12-3/TRBV12-4; abundance: .; d_gene: .; j_gene: TRBJ2-7; CDR3nt: TGTGCCAGCAGTTTTGGATATAACTACGAGCAGTACTTC; CDR3aa: CASSFGYNYEQYF
v_gene: TRBV3-1; abundance: .; d_gene: .; j_gene: TRBJ1-2; CDR3nt: TGTGCCAGCAGCCAAGATTCTGGCGGTACGAACTATGGCTACACCTTC; CDR3aa: CASSQDSGGTNYGYTF
v_gene: TRBV21-1; abundance: .; d_gene: .; j_gene: TRBJ2-1; CDR3nt: TGTGCCGACCCGGGACTAGCGGGCGTAGGCTCCTACAATGAGCAGTTCTTC; CDR3aa: CADPGLAGVGSYNEQFF
v_gene: TRBV18; abundance: .; d_gene: .; j_gene: TRBJ2-5; CDR3nt: TGTGCCAGCTCGCGGACAGCCGGCGCGGCTCAAGAGACCCAGTACTTC; CDR3aa: CASSRTAGAAQETQYF
v_gene: TRBV27; abundance: few; d_gene: .; j_gene: TRBJ1-6; CDR3nt: TGTGCCAGCAGAGGGAGTGGGGTTTCACCCCTCCACTTT; CDR3aa: CASRGSGVSPLHF
v_gene: TRBV7-8; abundance: .; d_gene: TRBD1; j_gene: TRBJ1-6; CDR3nt: TGTGCCAGCAGCAAACGGAACAGGGGCGCCAATTCACCCCTCCACTTT; CDR3aa: CASSKRNRGANSPLHF
v_gene: TRBV29-1; abundance: .; d_gene: .; j_gene: TRBJ2-6; CDR3nt: TGCAGCGTCGCCCAGGCGTCTGGGGCCAACGTCCTGACTTTC; CDR3aa: CSVAQASGANVLTF
v_gene: TRBV12-3/TRBV12-4; abundance: few; d_gene: .; j_gene: TRBJ1-5; CDR3nt: TGTGCCAGCGCCCTCGGGGGCTTGAATCAGCCCCAGCATTTT; CDR3aa: CASALGGLNQPQHF
v_gene: TRBV7-8; abundance: many; d_gene: TRBD2; j_gene: TRBJ2-2; CDR3nt: TGTGCCAGCAGTCGCGGGACTACGAACACCGGGGAGCTGTTTTTT; CDR3aa: CASSRGTTNTGELFF
v_gene: TRBV4-2; abundance: once; d_gene: .; j_gene: TRBJ1-1; CDR3nt: TGTGCCATCAGCCAAGAGTTCGGGGAAGCTTTCTTT; CDR3aa: CAISQEFGEAFF
v_gene: TRBV7-9; abundance: .; d_gene: .; j_gene: TRBJ1-1; CDR3nt: TGTGCCAGCACTCTCAGGGCGAACACTGAAGCTTTCTTT; CDR3aa: CASTLRANTEAFF
v_gene: TRBV7-2; abundance: .; d_gene: TRBD1; j_gene: TRBJ2-1; CDR3nt: TGTGCCAGCAGCCAGAGAACAGGGGGGTCCTACAATGAGCAGTTCTTC; CDR3aa: CASSQRTGGSYNEQFF
v_gene: TRBV7-9; abundance: .; d_gene: .; j_gene: TRBJ1-1; CDR3nt: TGTGCCAGCAGCTTAGAGAGTAGTCAGACTGAAGCTTTCTTT; CDR3aa: CASSLESSQTEAFF
v_gene: TRBV29-1; abundance: .; d_gene: .; j_gene: TRBJ2-5; CDR3nt: TGCAGCGTTAAAGATTACACAGAGACCCAGTACTTC; CDR3aa: CSVKDYTETQYF
v_gene: TRBV14; abundance: .; d_gene: .; j_gene: TRBJ2-7; CDR3nt: TGTGCCAGCAGCCAAGACGATAACTGGTACGAGCAGTACTTC; CDR3aa: CASSQDDNWYEQYF
v_gene: TRBV7-2; abundance: few; d_gene: TRBD2; j_gene: TRBJ2-5; CDR3nt: TGTGCCAGCAGCTCTCGACTAGCGGGGGGGCGTGAGACCCAGTACTTC; CDR3aa: CASSSRLAGGRETQYF
v_gene: TRBV18; abundance: few; d_gene: .; j_gene: TRBJ2-5; CDR3nt: TGTGCCAGCTCACCAGGCCCCTTTGCGGAGCAGTACTTC; CDR3aa: CASSPGPFAEQYF
v_gene: TRBV12-3/TRBV12-4; abundance: .; d_gene: .; j_gene: TRBJ1-5; CDR3nt: TGTGCCAGCAGGTCGGGGGGGATGGGTCAGCCCCAGCATTTT; CDR3aa: CASRSGGMGQPQHF
v_gene: TRBV7-9; abundance: .; d_gene: TRBD1; j_gene: TRBJ1-2; CDR3nt: TGTGCCAGCAGCTTATCCAATCCGGGACAGGGAGGCAATGGCTACACCTTC; CDR3aa: CASSLSNPGQGGNGYTF
v_gene: TRBV12-3/TRBV12-4; abundance: .; d_gene: .; j_gene: TRBJ2-3; CDR3nt: TGTGCCAGCAGTTTCCGGGGGGCGGATACGCAGTATTTT; CDR3aa: CASSFRGADTQYF
v_gene: TRBV29-1; abundance: once; d_gene: .; j_gene: TRBJ2-7; CDR3nt: TGCACAGCCTCCCCGGGGGCCCCTCTCTACGAGCAGTACTTC; CDR3aa: CTASPGAPLYEQYF
v_gene: TRBV27; abundance: few; d_gene: .; j_gene: TRBJ1-1; CDR3nt: TGTGCCAGCAGTTTTTCAGGGCTTTTCGCTGAAGCTTTCTTT; CDR3aa: CASSFSGLFAEAFF
v_gene: TRBV2; abundance: few; d_gene: .; j_gene: TRBJ2-7; CDR3nt: TGTGCCAGCAGGGTCGGGACATCCGACAGGTCCGAGCAGTACTTC; CDR3aa: CASRVGTSDRSEQYF
v_gene: TRBV9; abundance: once; d_gene: TRBD2; j_gene: TRBJ2-1; CDR3nt: TGTGCCAGCAGCGTAGCTACGAGGCTAGCGGGGGTCCGGGAAAAGCAGTTCTTC; CDR3aa: CASSVATRLAGVREKQFF
v_gene: TRBV5-1; abundance: .; d_gene: .; j_gene: TRBJ2-3; CDR3nt: TGCGCCAGCAGCGTGATGCAGACTCCGGATACGCAGTATTTT; CDR3aa: CASSVMQTPDTQYF
v_gene: TRBV20-1; abundance: .; d_gene: TRBD1; j_gene: TRBJ2-6; CDR3nt: TGCAGGCCCGGGACAGGCTCTGGGGCCAACGTCCTGACTTTC; CDR3aa: CRPGTGSGANVLTF
v_gene: TRBV19; abundance: .; d_gene: TRBD1; j_gene: TRBJ2-5; CDR3nt: TGTGCCACCGGGACAGGGCGGCAAGAGACCCAGTACTTC; CDR3aa: CATGTGRQETQYF
v_gene: TRBV28; abundance: .; d_gene: .; j_gene: TRBJ2-5; CDR3nt: TGTGCCAGCAGTTTAGGAGGGATAGGGAGCAATGAGCAGTACTTC; CDR3aa: CASSLGGIGSNEQYF
v_gene: TRBV6-5; abundance: .; d_gene: .; j_gene: TRBJ2-7; CDR3nt: TGTGCCAGCAGTTACTCGGGGTTCTACGAGCAGTACTTC; CDR3aa: CASSYSGFYEQYF
v_gene: TRBV5-5; abundance: .; d_gene: .; j_gene: TRBJ1-6; CDR3nt: TGTGCCACGAACGCCGTACGGGACAACAATAATTCACCCCTCCACTTT; CDR3aa: CATNAVRDNNNSPLHF
v_gene: TRBV30; abundance: .; d_gene: .; j_gene: TRBJ1-5; CDR3nt: TGTGCCTGGAGTGTACGGGACAATCAGCCCCAGCATTTT; CDR3aa: CAWSVRDNQPQHF
v_gene: TRBV6-2/TRBV6-3; abundance: .; d_gene: .; j_gene: TRBJ2-3; CDR3nt: TGTGCCAGCAGTTACGGTGGCTACGACCCTAGCACAGATACGCAGTATTTT; CDR3aa: CASSYGGYDPSTDTQYF